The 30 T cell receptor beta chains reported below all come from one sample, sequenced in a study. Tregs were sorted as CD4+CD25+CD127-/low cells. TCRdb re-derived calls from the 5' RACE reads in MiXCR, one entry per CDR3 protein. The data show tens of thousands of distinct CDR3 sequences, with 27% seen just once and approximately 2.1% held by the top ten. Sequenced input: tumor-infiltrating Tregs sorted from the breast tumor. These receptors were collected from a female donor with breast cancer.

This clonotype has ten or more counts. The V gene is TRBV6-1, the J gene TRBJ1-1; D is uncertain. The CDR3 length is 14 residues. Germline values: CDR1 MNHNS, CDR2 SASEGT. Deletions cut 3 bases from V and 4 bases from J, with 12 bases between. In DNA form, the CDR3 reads TGTGCCAGCAGTGATTGGGGAGGCAGCACTGAAGCTTTCTTT. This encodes CASSDWGGSTEAFF.

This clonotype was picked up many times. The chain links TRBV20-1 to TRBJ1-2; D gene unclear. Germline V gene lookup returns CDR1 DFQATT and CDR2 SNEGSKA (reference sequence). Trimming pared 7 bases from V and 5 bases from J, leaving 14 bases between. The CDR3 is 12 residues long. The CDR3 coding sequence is TGCAGTGTCCGACGGAACAGTTATGGCTACACCTTC. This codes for CSVRRNSYGYTF.

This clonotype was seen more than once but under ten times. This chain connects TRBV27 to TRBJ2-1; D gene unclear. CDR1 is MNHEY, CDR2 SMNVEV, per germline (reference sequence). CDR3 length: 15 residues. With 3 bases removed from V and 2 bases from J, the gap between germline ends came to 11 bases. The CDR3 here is CASSFSAEPYNEQFF. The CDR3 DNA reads TGTGCCAGCAGTTTCTCGGCCGAGCCCTACAATGAGCAGTTCTTC.

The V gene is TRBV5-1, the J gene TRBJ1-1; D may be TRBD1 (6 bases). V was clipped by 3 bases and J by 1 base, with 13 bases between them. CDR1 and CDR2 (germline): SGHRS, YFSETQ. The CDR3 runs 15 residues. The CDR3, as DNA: TGCGCCAGCAGCTGGGGGGGCGTGCAGAACACTGAAGCTTTCTTT. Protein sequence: CASSWGGVQNTEAFF.

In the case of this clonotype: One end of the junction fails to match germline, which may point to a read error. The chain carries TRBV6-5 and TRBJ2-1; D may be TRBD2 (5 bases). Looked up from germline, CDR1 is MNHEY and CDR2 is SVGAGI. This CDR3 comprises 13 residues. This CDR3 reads CASIASSNNEQFF. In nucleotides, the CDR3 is TGTGCCAGCATTGCTAGCTCCAACAATGAGCAGTTCTTC.

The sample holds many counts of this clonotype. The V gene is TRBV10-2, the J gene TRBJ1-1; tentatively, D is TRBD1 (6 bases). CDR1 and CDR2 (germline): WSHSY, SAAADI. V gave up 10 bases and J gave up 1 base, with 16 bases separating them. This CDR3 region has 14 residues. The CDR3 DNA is TGCGCCACCCGGGCAGGGACACCGAACACTGAAGCTTTCTTT. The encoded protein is CATRAGTPNTEAFF.

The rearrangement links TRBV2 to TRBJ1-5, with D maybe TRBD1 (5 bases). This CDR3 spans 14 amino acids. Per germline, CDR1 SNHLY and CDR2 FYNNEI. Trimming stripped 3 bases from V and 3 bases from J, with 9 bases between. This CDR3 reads CASSDTGLNQPQHF. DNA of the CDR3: TGTGCCAGCAGTGATACAGGTCTCAATCAGCCCCAGCATTTT.

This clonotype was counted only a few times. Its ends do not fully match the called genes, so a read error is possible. The DNA of the CDR3 is TGTGCCAGCAGCACCTCGGTCAACTACAATGAGCCGTTCTTC. Its protein is CASSTSVNYNEPFF. This sequence joins TRBV7-8 and TRBJ2-1, with D unresolved. The CDR3 extends over 14 amino acids. The germline V gene has CDR1 SGHVS and CDR2 FQNEAQ.

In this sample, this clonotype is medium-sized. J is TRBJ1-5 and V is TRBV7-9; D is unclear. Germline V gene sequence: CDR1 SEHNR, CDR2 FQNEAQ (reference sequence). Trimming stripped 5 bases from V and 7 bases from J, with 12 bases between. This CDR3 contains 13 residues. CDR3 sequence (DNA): TGTGCCAGCAGCGCAATGGATGTCCAGCCCCAGCATTTT. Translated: CASSAMDVQPQHF.

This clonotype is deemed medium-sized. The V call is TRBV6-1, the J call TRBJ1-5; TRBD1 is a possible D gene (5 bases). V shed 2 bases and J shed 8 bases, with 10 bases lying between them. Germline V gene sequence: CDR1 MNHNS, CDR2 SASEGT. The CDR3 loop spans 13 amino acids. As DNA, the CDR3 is TGTGCCAGCAGTGAACTAGGGACCAAGCCCCAGCATTTT. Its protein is CASSELGTKPQHF.

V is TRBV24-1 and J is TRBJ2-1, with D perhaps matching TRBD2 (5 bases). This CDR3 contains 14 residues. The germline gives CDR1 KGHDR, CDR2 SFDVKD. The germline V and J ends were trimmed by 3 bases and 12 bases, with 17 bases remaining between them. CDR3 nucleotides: TGTGCCACCAGTGATCCCGGACCTTACCGGGGGCAGTTCTTC. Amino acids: CATSDPGPYRGQFF.

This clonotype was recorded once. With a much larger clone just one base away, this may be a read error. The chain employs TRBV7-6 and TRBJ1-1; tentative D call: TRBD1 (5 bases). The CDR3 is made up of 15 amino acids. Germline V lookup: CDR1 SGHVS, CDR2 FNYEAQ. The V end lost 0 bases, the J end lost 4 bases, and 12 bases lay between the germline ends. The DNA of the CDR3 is TGTGCCAGCAGCTTAGCGGGAGGGGAGGGCACTGAAGCTTTCTTT. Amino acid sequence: CASSLAGGEGTEAFF.

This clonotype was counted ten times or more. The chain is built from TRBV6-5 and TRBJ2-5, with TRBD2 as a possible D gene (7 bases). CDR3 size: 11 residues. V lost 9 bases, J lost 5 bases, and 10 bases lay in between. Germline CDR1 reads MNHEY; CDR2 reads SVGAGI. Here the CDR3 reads CASGGGETQYF. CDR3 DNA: TGTGCCAGTGGGGGGGGCGAGACCCAGTACTTC.

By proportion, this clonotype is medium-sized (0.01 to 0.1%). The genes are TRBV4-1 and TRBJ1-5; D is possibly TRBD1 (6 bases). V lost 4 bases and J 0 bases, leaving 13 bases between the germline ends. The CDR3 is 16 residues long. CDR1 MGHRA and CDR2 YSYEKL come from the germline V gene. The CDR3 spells CASSLDRSYSNQPQHF. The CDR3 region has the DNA TGCGCCAGCAGCCTTGACAGGAGTTATAGCAATCAGCCCCAGCATTTT.

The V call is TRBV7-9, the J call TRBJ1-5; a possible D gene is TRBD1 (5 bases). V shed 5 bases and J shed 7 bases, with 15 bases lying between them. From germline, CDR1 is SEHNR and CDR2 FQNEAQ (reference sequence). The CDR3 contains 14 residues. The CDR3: CASSGTSGGQPQHF. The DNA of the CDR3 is TGTGCCAGCAGCGGGACTTCAGGTGGGCAGCCCCAGCATTTT.

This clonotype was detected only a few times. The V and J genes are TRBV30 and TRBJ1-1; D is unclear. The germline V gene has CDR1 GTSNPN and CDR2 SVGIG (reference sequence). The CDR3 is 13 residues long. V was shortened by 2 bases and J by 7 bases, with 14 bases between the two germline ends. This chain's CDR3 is CAWSLAGPDEAFF. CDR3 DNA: TGTGCCTGGAGTTTGGCAGGCCCTGATGAAGCTTTCTTT.

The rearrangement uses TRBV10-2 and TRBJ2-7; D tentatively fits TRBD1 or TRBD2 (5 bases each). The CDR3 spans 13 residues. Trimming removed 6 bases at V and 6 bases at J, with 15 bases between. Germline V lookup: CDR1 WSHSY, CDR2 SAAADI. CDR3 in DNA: TGCGCCAGCAGCCGACTCGCCGGGACCGAGCAGTACTTC. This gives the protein CASSRLAGTEQYF.

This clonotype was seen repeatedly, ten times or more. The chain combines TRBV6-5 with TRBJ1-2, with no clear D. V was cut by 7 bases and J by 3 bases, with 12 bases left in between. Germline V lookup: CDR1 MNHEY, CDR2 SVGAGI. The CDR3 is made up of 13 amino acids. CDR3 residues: CASTRGPDYGYTF. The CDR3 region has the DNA TGTGCCAGCACCCGAGGGCCCGACTATGGCTACACCTTC.

The CDR3 nucleotides read TGCGCCAGCAGCTTTGGGGCAGGGTACCAAGAGACCCAGTACTTC. Its translation: CASSFGAGYQETQYF. The V and J genes are TRBV5-1 and TRBJ2-5, with D perhaps TRBD1 (5 bases). The germline V gene encodes CDR1 SGHRS and CDR2 YFSETQ. The V end was cut by 2 bases, the J end by 0 bases, with 11 bases between. The CDR3 contains 15 residues.

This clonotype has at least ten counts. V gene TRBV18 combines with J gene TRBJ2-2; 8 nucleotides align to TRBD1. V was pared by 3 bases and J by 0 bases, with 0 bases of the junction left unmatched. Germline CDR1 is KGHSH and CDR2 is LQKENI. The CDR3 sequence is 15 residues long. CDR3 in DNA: TGTGCCAGCTCACCGACAGGGGCGAACACCGGGGAGCTGTTTTTT. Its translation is CASSPTGANTGELFF.

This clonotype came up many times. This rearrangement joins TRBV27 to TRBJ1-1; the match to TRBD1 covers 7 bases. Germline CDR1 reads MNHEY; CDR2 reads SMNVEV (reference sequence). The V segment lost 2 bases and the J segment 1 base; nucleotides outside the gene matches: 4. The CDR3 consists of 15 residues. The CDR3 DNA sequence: TGTGCCAGCAGTTTAGGCAGGGGGGCGAACACTGAAGCTTTCTTT. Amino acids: CASSLGRGANTEAFF.

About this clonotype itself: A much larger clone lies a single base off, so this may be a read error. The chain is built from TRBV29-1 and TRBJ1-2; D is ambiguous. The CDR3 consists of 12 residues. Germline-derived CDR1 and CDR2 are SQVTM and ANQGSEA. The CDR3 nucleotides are TGCAGCGTTGTAGTCTCGAACTATGGCTGCACCTTC. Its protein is CSVVVSNYGCTF.

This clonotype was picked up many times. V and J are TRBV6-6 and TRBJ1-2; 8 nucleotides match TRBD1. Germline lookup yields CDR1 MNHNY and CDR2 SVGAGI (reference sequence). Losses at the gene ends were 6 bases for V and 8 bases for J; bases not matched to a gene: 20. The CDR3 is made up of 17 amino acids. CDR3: CASSPRGPPLRIDGYTF. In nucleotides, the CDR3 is TGTGCCAGCAGCCCCAGGGGGCCCCCACTTCGTATTGACGGCTACACCTTC.

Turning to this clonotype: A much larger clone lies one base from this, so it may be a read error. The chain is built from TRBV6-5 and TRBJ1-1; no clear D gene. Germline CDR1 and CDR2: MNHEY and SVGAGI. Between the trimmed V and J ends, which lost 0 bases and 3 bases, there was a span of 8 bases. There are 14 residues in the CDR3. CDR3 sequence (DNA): TGTGCCAGCAGTTACTCTTCGGGGTACACTGAAGCTTTCTTT. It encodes CASSYSSGYTEAFF.

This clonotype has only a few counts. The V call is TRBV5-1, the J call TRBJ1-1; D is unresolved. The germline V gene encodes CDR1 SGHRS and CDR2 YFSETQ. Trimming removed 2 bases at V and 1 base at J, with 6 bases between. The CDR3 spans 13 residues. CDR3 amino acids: CASSFGSNTEAFF. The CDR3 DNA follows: TGCGCCAGCAGCTTCGGATCGAACACTGAAGCTTTCTTT.

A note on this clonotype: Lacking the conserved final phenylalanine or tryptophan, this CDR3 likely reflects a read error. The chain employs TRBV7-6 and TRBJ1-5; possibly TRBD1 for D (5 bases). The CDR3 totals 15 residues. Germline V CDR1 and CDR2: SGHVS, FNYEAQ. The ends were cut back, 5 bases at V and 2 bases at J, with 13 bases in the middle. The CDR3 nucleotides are TGTGCCAGCAGCCCGGGCGCGGGGCGCAATCAGCCCCAGCATTCT. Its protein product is CASSPGAGRNQPQHS.

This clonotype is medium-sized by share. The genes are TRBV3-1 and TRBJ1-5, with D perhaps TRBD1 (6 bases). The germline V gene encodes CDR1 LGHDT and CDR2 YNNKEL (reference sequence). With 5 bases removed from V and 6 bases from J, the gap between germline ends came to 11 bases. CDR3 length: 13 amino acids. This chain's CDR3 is CASSISGAQPQHF. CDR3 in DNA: TGTGCCAGCAGCATCTCAGGGGCTCAGCCCCAGCATTTT.

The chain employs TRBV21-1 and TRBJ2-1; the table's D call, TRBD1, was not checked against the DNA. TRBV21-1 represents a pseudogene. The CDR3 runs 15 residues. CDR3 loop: CASRGRRGRLNEQFF. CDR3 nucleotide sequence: TGTGCCAGCAGGGGCCGGAGGGGGCGACTCAATGAGCAGTTCTTC.

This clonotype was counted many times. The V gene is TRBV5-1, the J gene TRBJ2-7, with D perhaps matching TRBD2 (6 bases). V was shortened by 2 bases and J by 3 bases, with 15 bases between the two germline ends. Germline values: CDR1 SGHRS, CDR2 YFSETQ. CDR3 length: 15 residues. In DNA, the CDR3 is TGCGCCAGCAGCTTCGGGGGTAACGTGGACTACGAGCAGTACTTC. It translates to CASSFGGNVDYEQYF.

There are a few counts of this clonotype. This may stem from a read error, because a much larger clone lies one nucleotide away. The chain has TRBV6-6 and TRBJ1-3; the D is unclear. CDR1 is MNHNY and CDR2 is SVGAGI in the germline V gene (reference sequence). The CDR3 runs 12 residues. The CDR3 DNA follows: TGTGCCGGCAGTTCAGAGGGAAACACCATATATTTT. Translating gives CAGSSEGNTIYF.